Described below is a single T cell receptor beta chain sequence and its context. This clonotype appeared many times. Its antigen specificity is not known. Per-nucleotide qualities are absent, and no much larger clonotype sits a single base away. The source of the sample is a study of early T cells in non-severe SARS-CoV-2 infection (dated by TCRdb to the early 2020s). About the investigation overall: Because TCR sequencing was done on bulk RNA from unsorted whole blood, the alpha and beta chains could not be paired. Study-wide conclusions, independent of this receptor: VDJdb matching was skewed toward anti-spike CD8 responses and likely underestimated virus-specific expansions, missing private and CD4 specificities.

Libraries were made using 5' RACE. TCRdb lists the instrument as NextSeq 500. In the TCR library protocol, unique molecular identifiers were attached to individual cDNA molecules to correct for PCR bias and sequencing error. Sequencing covered both TCR alpha and beta chains, and within each sample the abundances of alpha and beta sequences were tightly co-correlated. The study's own analysis went as follows. Decombinator V4 was used to perform V gene, J gene and CDR3 annotation of TCR sequences. TCRs were defined as expanded if a significant change between any two time points was detected under a Poisson model with p below 0.0001. TCR abundances were normalised to the total number of TCRs sequenced in each sample and reported as counts per million. MAIT TCRs were defined by TRAV1-2 paired with TRAJ12, TRAJ20 or TRAJ33, and iNKT TCRs by TRAV10 paired with TRAJ18. VDJdb, accessed 1 November 2021, was searched for CMV, EBV and SARS-CoV-2 annotated TCRs, excluding TCRs annotated for multiple antigens. Starting from the raw public reads, TCRdb applied fastp trimming at Q25, assembled clones with MiXCR and retained in-frame beta chains. A single entry per CDR3 protein holds the most common genes and DNA from its merged rows. The V and J calls and clone size come from TCRdb's table, not from the authors' own analysis. Counted in this sample were 84,000 or so distinct CDR3 sequences; 13% to 15% of them appeared once. The ten most abundant clones make up approximately 11% of the sample.

This was a case-control study nested in a cohort of healthcare workers in London, UK, who had nasopharyngeal swab PCR tests and blood samples taken every week. Healthcare workers were recruited during the week of the UK lockdown, between 23 and 31 March 2020, and followed weekly for up to 16 weeks. The CDR3 measures 14 amino acids from cysteine to phenylalanine. Of all the DNA, just the CDR3 is kept, 42 bases in frame from base 1. For CDR1 and CDR2, the germline V gene (reference sequence) lists DFQATT and SNEGSKA. Cut back by 2 bases and 5 bases, the V and J ends lie 12 bases apart. The sequencing input was whole blood. Recombination connected TRBV20-1 to TRBJ2-2; the D gene is possibly TRBD2, with 6 bases matching. The source is an adult who was a healthcare worker with PCR-confirmed SARS-CoV-2 infection or an uninfected control (not recorded which). The encoded CDR3 is CSARPAGQTGELFF. The nucleotide sequence is TGCAGTGCTAGACCAGCGGGTCAGACCGGGGAGCTGTTTTTT.